This T cell receptor beta chain was sequenced in a study of cytomegalovirus exposure and HLA in healthy donors (dated by TCRdb to 2015 to 2018). With respect to the entire study: An earlier analysis of some 620 of the donors reported 276 Gb of sequence data and around 110 million unique TCR beta sequences obtained from around 180 million T cells. In addition to the first cohort of hundreds of subjects, a separate validation cohort of 100 to 150 different subjects was used. All discovery cohort repertoires had been generated using a single sequencing platform. Of the roughly 400 genotyped donors, roughly 80% fell in the genetic ancestry cluster associated with self-reported Caucasian donors. The study combined high-throughput TCR immunosequencing, statistical association of individual TCRs with disease status, and machine learning to predict cytomegalovirus infection status. Approximately 300 gigabases of sequencing data and around 88 million unique TCR sequences made up an early release that covered fewer than 650 HLA-typed donors. A later analysis re-examined previously published TCR beta repertoires from more than 600 donors and added high-resolution HLA genotyping to investigate patterns of TCR occurrence. Four or five DR-DQ haplotypes were handled as single units for association and clustering because linkage in the cohort was strong. Typing coverage varied by locus: about 629-630 donors for A, B, C, DRB1 and DQB1; more than 500 for DQA1; over 600 for DPA1; some 470 for DPB1. A later genetic analysis used genome-wide SNP genotypes for 398 of the 666 donors, treating that subset as a discovery cohort. The study aimed to test whether cataloging public T cell receptors could reveal signatures of past pathogen exposure. Rather than using new phenotypic data, the later analysis identified candidate immune exposures from TCR beta sequences and from how often those sequences occurred across donors. Among 300 to 450 genotyped donors of the cohort, an average of approximately 230,000 unique TCR beta nucleotide sequences were sequenced per donor, 15% to 20% of them non-productive. An earlier analysis of 587 of the donors used high-throughput TCR beta sequencing to judge whether each TCR beta V gene segment behaved as functional or pseudogenic. Alongside the repertoire data, information on donor age, sex, ethnicity and CMV serostatus was compiled. HLA typing covered class I and class II loci at four-digit resolution. The study profiled the T cell repertoires of about 640 subjects by immunosequencing and related them to cytomegalovirus serostatus. The research as a whole found: For the cohort, immune exposure information was limited to CMV serostatus. According to a later analysis, parvovirus B19, influenza, CMV and Epstein-Barr virus appeared linked to several top co-occurrence clusters. A further reported finding was that TCR beta sequences accurately predicted the HLA-A and HLA-B alleles for most subjects in the first cohort. When HLA alleles, especially DR and DQ, strongly co-occurred, attributing TCR associations to individual alleles was difficult. The cohort was sequenced for TCR beta chains only, and without alpha or paired-chain data the features that could be detected were limited. In a later analysis, some 18,000 TCR beta sequences were associated with specific HLA alleles at a false discovery rate of 0.05. Most CMV-associated TCR beta chains appeared to be HLA-restricted in a later analysis, and the HLA associations seemed to be driven largely by CMV exposure. The presence/absence analyses assumed that sequencing depth was roughly uniform across donors, and that assumption may not be true. According to the authors, the approach could potentially be generalized to other disease states and immunological phenotypes. In a later analysis, TCR association rates were found to vary across HLA loci, with the most associated TCRs seen for DRB1 alleles and the fewest for HLA-C alleles. In a later genetic analysis, a missense DCLRE1C variant was associated with V-gene and J-gene trimming of TCR beta chains, and the association was replicated in an independent cohort. A cluster of highly shared sequence variants was judged likely to represent a technical artifact of the sequencing pipeline. A later analysis found that HLA-associated TCR beta chains were more clonally expanded and had lower generation probabilities than equally common non-associated chains. A few of the identified cytomegalovirus-associated TCR beta chains were confirmed in vitro to be specific for cytomegalovirus antigens. According to a later genetic analysis, donors in an Asian-associated ancestry cluster had fewer N-insertions in productive TCRs than the approximately 700-donor mean. Correlated functional status among segregating V segments might be attributable to linkage disequilibrium, but an unknown experimental factor could not be ruled out. Because HLA typing was unavailable for some donors at each locus, only the typed subset was used in association tests. The study listed 150 to 200 TCR beta chains as associated with cytomegalovirus. Because counts were too low, about 17 rarely observed V segments, including chromosome 9 orphons, were excluded from the earlier analysis of fewer than 650 of the donors. Across donors, most TCR sequences were observed very rarely, whereas some public TCRs were present in many individuals. Some IMGT-functional V segments, including TRBV6-2 and TRBV6-3, could not be told apart with the 87-base-pair reads, so those segments were excluded. In both the original and validation cohorts, the classifier was reported to diagnose cytomegalovirus status with high specificity and sensitivity. An earlier analysis of 450 to 750 of the donors showed that most TCR beta V segments appeared in productive rearrangements either about 87% or about 30% of the time, which broadly matched IMGT annotations.

The cohort was made up of around 720 healthy bone marrow donors. At the time of sampling, every cohort member was nominally healthy, though immune exposures that went unrecorded were likely present. The donor tested CMV seronegative and was one of the 352 seronegative cohort members. Each donor provided a peripheral blood sample, and peripheral blood mononuclear cells were used for TCR beta sequencing. Genomic DNA was extracted from the blood cell samples with the Qiagen DNeasy Blood Extraction Kit. Library generation was performed with the immunoSEQ multiplex PCR assay. For the multiplex PCR, a mixture combining 60 forward primers for TCR Vbeta segments and 13 reverse primers for TCR Jbeta segments was used. The CDR3 region of rearranged TCR beta genes was amplified from genomic DNA with a multiplex PCR assay. The Illumina HiSeq System was used to sequence the amplified TCR beta libraries as 87-base-pair reads. The authors' analysis ran thus. Across the 600 to 700 repertoires, a later analysis counted approximately 83 million unique TCR beta chains, roughly 11 million of which were shared by at least two donors. Raw reads were error-corrected and collapsed into unique sequences by a nearest-neighbor algorithm in which closely related sequences were merged to remove PCR and sequencing errors. To assign V, D and J gene segments, CDR3 sequences were aligned to IMGT reference sequences. For a sequence to be retained, a match of at least six nucleotides to both a V gene segment and a J gene segment was required. A rearrangement counted as productive if the CDR3 had no stop codons and remained in frame with V and J, and every other rearrangement counted as non-productive. Following IMGT convention, CDR3 was defined as the stretch from the second conserved V-encoded cysteine up to the conserved J-encoded phenylalanine. In an earlier analysis of around 570 of the donors, sequences lacking an unambiguous match to a single V gene segment were excluded. An earlier analysis of approximately 590 of the donors classified V segments as functional when productive rearrangements were above 56.7% and as segregating when the standard deviation between donors was above 5%. A statistical classification framework was developed to diagnose cytomegalovirus status using the catalog of TCR beta chain sequences. A later analysis assigned V and J genes by comparing TCR nucleotide sequences with IMGT/GENE-DB human TR gene sequences. A later analysis assigned CDR3 sequences and most-parsimonious VDJ recombination scenarios with the TCRdist pipeline. In a later analysis, every TCR beta chain was defined by the combination of its CDR3 amino acid sequence and its V-gene family, and reads without a unique V-gene family were dropped. To address suspected cross-contamination and a sequencing artifact, a later analysis removed 592 highly shared, low-generation-probability nucleotide sequences. For each public chain, a later analysis derived a clonal expansion index from normalized ranks of inferred template counts within each repertoire. Generation probabilities in a later analysis came from a VDJ recombination model fitted to out-of-frame rearrangements, and those results were checked against IGoR. A later analysis scored TCR-TCR, TCR-HLA and TCR-CMV co-occurrence with hypergeometric tests, applying a repertoire-size bias correction to TCR pairs. False discovery rates were estimated in a later analysis by permuting HLA or CMV assignments 20 times. A later analysis grouped co-occurring TCRs with DBSCAN, adding TCRdist sequence similarity when clustering within HLA-allele-positive subsets. For co-occurrence clustering, repertoires with fewer than 30,000 or more than 120,000 public chains were excluded, along with four to six repertoires with anomalous nucleotide sharing. This is the immuneACCESS table as TCRdb keeps it, with only in-frame sequences that have V and J called. A part of the clones is gone; compared with another copy, unresolved V genes explain less than half, and the rest is unexplained. V and J calls and clone size come straight from that table; D and trimming were deduced from the DNA. The sample profile shows under 200,000 clones; around 79% of them were found once. In total, the top ten clones hold 3% to 3.5% of the sample.

V is reduced by 4 bases and J by 4 bases, leaving a spacing of 25 bases between them. The CDR3 runs 18 amino acids, cysteine and phenylalanine included. Only the CDR3 portion is preserved as DNA: 54 bases, with reading frame beginning at the first base. From the germline V gene, CDR1 is MGHRA and CDR2 is YSYEKL. This clone was seen more than once but under ten times. Its antigen is not yet known. Base-call qualities are not available, and no considerably larger clone is one nucleotide away. The receptor was isolated from a woman aged 40 to 50 in good health and CMV-seronegative. Sequencing was done on a sample of PBMCs. In this chain, TRBV4-1 is recombined with TRBJ1-2; a tentative D match to TRBD1 spans 5 bases. The DNA reads TGCGCCAGCAGCCCCCTCATACTGTTCGGAGGGGACTTCTATGGCTACACCTTC. This is translated as CASSPLILFGGDFYGYTF.